These 10 T cell receptor beta chains share one sample of origin, sequenced in a study of OX40 agonist ivuxolimab in advanced cancers. Sequencing was performed with immunoSEQ multiplex PCR; in TCRdb, only in-frame clones are kept and a portion is missing. Of over 80,000 clones in the sample, approximately 90% are singletons; the top ten hold more than 0.95%. The specimen comprised CD4+ or CD8+ T cells sorted from blood, sampled in a trial of the OX40 agonist ivuxolimab. The origin of the receptors is an adult with an advanced solid tumor such as melanoma, head and neck, liver or kidney cancer.

This chain links TRBV6-5 with TRBJ2-7; weak D call: TRBD1 (5 bases). V was cut by 6 bases and J by 1 base, with 10 bases left in between. There are 13 residues in the CDR3. The germline gives CDR1 MNHEY, CDR2 SVGAGI. CDR3 in amino acids: CASRETASYEQYF. In DNA form, the CDR3 reads TGTGCCAGCAGGGAGACAGCATCCTACGAGCAGTACTTC.

This clone was seen a few times. The chain joins TRBV30 to TRBJ1-1, with 7 bases aligning to TRBD1. Germline trimming cut 3 bases from V and 1 base from J; bases unmatched to any gene: 2. Germline assignment: CDR1 GTSNPN and CDR2 SVGIG (reference sequence). This CDR3 is 13 amino acids long. The CDR3 protein is CAWRRQGNTEAFF. The DNA for the CDR3 is TGTGCCTGGAGGCGACAGGGGAACACTGAAGCTTTCTTT.

The chain uses TRBV27 and TRBJ1-5; D remains unclear. Trimming cost V 3 bases and J 1 base, with 16 bases left between them. The germline V gene encodes CDR1 MNHEY and CDR2 SMNVEV (reference sequence). The CDR3 sequence is 17 residues long. For the CDR3, the DNA is TGTGCCAGCAGTTTTTCCTTTGTTGGCAGAAGCAATCAGCCCCAGCATTTT. Its protein is CASSFSFVGRSNQPQHF.

This rearrangement joins TRBV28 to TRBJ1-2, with D unresolved. CDR1 and CDR2 from the germline V gene are MDHEN and SYDVKM. The V end was cut by 5 bases, the J end by 8 bases, with 18 bases between. This CDR3 is built from 14 residues. This chain's CDR3 is CASSDYRGQEGYTF. CDR3 DNA sequence: TGTGCCAGCAGTGACTATCGAGGCCAGGAGGGCTACACCTTC.

The chain couples TRBV11-2 to TRBJ2-3; TRBD1 matches 10 bases. The length of the CDR3 is 18 residues. J was trimmed by 2 bases and V by 5 bases; bases with no gene match: 13. Germline CDR1 reads SGHAT; CDR2 reads FQNNGV. The CDR3 sequence: CASSEATGGFRNTDTQYF. CDR3 bases: TGTGCCAGCAGCGAAGCGACAGGGGGCTTTCGTAACACAGATACGCAGTATTTT. The full variable domain, its missing parts supplied by reference TRBV11-2 and TRBJ2-3, is EAGVAQSPRYKIIEKRQSVAFWCNPISGHATLYWYQQILGQGPKLLIQFQNNGVVDDSQLPKDRFSAERLKGVDSTLKIQPAKLEDSAVYLCASSEATGGFRNTDTQYFGPGTRLTVL.

The chain uses TRBV27 and TRBJ1-2; the D is unclear. CDR1 is MNHEY, CDR2 SMNVEV, per germline (reference sequence). There are 12 residues in the CDR3. The germline V and J ends were trimmed by 5 bases and 4 bases, with 8 bases remaining between them. The CDR3 region has the DNA TGTGCCAGCAGTACGGGTGGCTATGGCTACACCTTC. Protein sequence: CASSTGGYGYTF.

This clone was recorded only once. The chain is built from TRBV5-4 and TRBJ2-2; D assignment may be TRBD1 or TRBD2 (6 bases each). Trimming shortened V by 4 bases and J by 2 bases, and 15 bases separated the two germline ends. Looked up from germline, CDR1 is SGHNT and CDR2 is YYREEE (reference sequence). The CDR3 spans 16 residues. CDR3 amino acids: CASSHRRGSNTGELFF. In nucleotides, the CDR3 is TGTGCCAGCAGCCACCGGAGGGGGAGTAACACCGGGGAGCTGTTTTTT. Full variable domain (remainder filled in from reference TRBV5-4 and TRBJ2-2): ETGVTQSPTHLIKTRGQQVTLRCSSQSGHNTVSWYQQALGQGPQFIFQYYREEENGRGNFPPRFSGLQFPNYSSELNVNALELDDSALYLCASSHRRGSNTGELFFGEGSRLTVL.

The J gene is TRBJ2-1, the V gene TRBV4-2, with D hard to call. This CDR3 is 12 amino acids long. Between the trimmed V and J ends, which lost 4 bases and 8 bases, there was a span of 9 bases. Germline V gene sequence: CDR1 LGHNA, CDR2 YNFKEQ. DNA for the CDR3: TGTGCCAGCAGCCCCCAGGCAGATGAGCAGTTCTTC. Translation: CASSPQADEQFF.

This rearrangement joins TRBV7-9 to TRBJ1-2, with 7 bases aligning to TRBD1. This CDR3 contains 14 residues. Germline CDR1 is SEHNR and CDR2 is FQNEAQ (reference sequence). With V trimmed by 5 bases and J by 4 bases, 7 bases remained unmatched. The CDR3 sequence: CASSPGTAVYGYTF. CDR3 nucleotide sequence: TGTGCCAGCAGCCCCGGGACAGCCGTCTATGGCTACACCTTC.

This chain links TRBV14 with TRBJ2-3, with 8 bases matching TRBD2. V was clipped by 4 bases and J by 5 bases; unmatched bases: 8. The germline CDR1 and CDR2 sequences are SGHDN and FVKESK. CDR3 length: 15 residues. Here the CDR3 reads CASSLPGLGEDTQYF. The CDR3, as DNA: TGTGCCAGCAGCCTACCGGGACTAGGAGAAGATACGCAGTATTTT.